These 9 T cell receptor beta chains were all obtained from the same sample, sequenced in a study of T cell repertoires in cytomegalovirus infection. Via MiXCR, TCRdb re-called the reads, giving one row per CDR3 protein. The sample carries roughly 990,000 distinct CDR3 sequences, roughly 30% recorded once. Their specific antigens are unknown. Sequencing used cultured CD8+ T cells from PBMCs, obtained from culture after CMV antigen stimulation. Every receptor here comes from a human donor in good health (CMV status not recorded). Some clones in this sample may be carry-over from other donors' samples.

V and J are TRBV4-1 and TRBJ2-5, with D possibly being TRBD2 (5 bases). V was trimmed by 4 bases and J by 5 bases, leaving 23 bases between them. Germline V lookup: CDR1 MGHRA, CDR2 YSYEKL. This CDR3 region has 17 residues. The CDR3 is CASSPVPPASRGETQYF. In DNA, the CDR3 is TGCGCCAGCAGCCCAGTCCCTCCGGCTAGCCGTGGGGAGACCCAGTACTTC.

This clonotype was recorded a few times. CDR3 in amino acids: CASCYNLNYGYTF. DNA for the CDR3: TGTGCCAGTTGCTACAACCTTAACTATGGCTACACCTTC. This sequence joins TRBV2 and TRBJ1-2; D gene ambiguous. With 9 bases removed from V and 1 base from J, the gap between germline ends came to 12 bases. The CDR3 contains 13 residues. Germline-derived CDR1 and CDR2 are SNHLY and FYNNEI.

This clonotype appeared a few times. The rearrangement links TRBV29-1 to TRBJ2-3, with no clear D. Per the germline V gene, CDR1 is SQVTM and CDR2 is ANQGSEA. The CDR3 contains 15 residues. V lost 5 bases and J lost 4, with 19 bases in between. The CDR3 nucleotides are TGCAGCGTTAGAGGTCCTACCAGCGCAGCAGATACGCAGTATTTT. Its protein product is CSVRGPTSAADTQYF.

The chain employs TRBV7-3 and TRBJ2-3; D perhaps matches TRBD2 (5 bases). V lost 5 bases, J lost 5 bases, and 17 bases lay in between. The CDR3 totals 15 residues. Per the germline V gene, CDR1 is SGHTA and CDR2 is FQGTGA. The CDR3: CASSPRGRVVDTQYF. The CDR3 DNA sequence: TGTGCCAGCAGCCCCCGGGGTCGGGTTGTAGATACGCAGTATTTT.

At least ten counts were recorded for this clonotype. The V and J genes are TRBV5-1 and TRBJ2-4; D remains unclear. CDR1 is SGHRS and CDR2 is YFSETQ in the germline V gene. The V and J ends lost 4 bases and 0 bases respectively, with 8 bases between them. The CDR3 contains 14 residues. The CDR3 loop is CASSPLSAKNIQYF. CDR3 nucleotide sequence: TGCGCCAGCAGCCCCCTATCAGCCAAAAACATTCAGTACTTC. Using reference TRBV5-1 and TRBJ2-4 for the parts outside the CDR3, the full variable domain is KAGVTQTPRYLIKTRGQQVTLSCSPISGHRSVSWYQQTPGQGLQFLFEYFSETQRNKGNFPGRFSGRQFSNSRSEMNVSTLELGDSALYLCASSPLSAKNIQYFGAGTRLSVL.

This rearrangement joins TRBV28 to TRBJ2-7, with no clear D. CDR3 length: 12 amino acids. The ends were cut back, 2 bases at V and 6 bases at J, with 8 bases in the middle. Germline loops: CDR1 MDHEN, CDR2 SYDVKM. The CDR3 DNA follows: TGTGCCAGCAGTTTAGGTGGCTTCGAGCAGTACGTC. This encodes CASSLGGFEQYV.

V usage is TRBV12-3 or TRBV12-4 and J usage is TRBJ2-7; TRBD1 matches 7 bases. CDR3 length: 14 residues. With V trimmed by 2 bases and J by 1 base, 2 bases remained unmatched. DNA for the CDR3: TGTGCCAGCAGTTTACAGGGGGTGTCCTACGAGCAGTACTTC. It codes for CASSLQGVSYEQYF.

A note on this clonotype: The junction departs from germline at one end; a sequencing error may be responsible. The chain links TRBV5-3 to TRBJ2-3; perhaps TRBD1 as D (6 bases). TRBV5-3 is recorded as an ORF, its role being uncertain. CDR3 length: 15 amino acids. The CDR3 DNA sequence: TGTGCCAGCAGCTTTTGGGACACCAACACAGATACGCAGTATTTT. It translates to CASSFWDTNTDTQYF.

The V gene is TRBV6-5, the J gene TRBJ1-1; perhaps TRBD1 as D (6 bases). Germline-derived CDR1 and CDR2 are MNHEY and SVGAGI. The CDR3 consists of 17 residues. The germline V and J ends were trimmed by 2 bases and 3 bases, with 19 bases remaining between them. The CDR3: CASSYGQGPFPDTEAFF. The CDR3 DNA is TGTGCCAGCAGTTACGGGCAGGGGCCGTTCCCGGACACTGAAGCTTTCTTT.